The TCR beta chain under discussion was sequenced for a study of radiotherapy plus CTLA-4 blockade in lung cancer. Study observations and caveats: Clones of tumor-derived TCRs expanded in blood after radiotherapy plus ipilimumab.

CDR1 is SGHRS, CDR2 YFSETQ, per germline. This CDR3 is 13 amino acids long. The V and J ends lost 3 bases and 2 bases respectively, with 9 bases between them. This table comes from immunoSEQ multiplex PCR, and its TCRdb copy is limited to in-frame clones, with some not included. The table shows 55,000 to 80,000 clones, with roughly three quarters occurring only once. People whose metastatic non-small-cell lung cancer was chemo-refractory got focal radiation along with CTLA-4 blockade by ipilimumab. This clone is a singleton in its sample. The antigen is not known. Source: peripheral blood, taken from a patient treated with radiotherapy plus ipilimumab. The clonotype comes from a human donor with non-small cell lung cancer who had a complete response to radiotherapy plus ipilimumab. This chain links TRBV5-1 with TRBJ2-7; tentative D call: TRBD1 (5 bases). The chain's CDR3 is CASSSKDTYEQYF. The CDR3 nucleotides are TGCGCCAGCAGCTCGAAGGACACCTACGAGCAGTACTTC.